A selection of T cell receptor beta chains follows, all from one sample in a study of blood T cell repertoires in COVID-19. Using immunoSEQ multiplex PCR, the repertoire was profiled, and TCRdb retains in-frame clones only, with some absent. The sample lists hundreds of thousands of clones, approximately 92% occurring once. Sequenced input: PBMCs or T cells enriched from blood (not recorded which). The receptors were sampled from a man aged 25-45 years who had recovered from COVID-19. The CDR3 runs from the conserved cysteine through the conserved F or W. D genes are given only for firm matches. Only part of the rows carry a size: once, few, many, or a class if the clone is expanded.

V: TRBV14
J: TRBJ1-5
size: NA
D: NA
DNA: TGTGCCAGCAGCCAAGCGGCAGGGGATCAGCCCCAGCATTTT
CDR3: CASSQAAGDQPQHF

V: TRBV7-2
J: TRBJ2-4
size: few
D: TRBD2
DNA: TGTGCCAGCAGCTTAGCCCCCGGTGACAGCGGGGGAAACATTCAGTACTTC
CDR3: CASSLAPGDSGGNIQYF

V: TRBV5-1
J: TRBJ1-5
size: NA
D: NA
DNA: TGCGCCAGCTCAAAGCAGGGATCGCATCAGCCCCAGCATTTT
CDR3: CASSKQGSHQPQHF

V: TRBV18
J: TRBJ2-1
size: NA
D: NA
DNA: TGTGCCAGCTCACCACCTTTTGGTAGCGTTTTCAATGAGCAGTTCTTC
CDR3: CASSPPFGSVFNEQFF

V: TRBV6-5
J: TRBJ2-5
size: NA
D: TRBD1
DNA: TGTGCCAGCAGTTACTCGGGACAGGTGGGGGAGACCCAGTACTTC
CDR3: CASSYSGQVGETQYF

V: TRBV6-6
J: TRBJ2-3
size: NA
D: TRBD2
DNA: TGTGCCAGCAGTTACTTACGGGAGGGAGCAGATACGCAGTATTTT
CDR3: CASSYLREGADTQYF

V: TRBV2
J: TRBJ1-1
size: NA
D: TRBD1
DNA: TGTGCCAGCAGCGTAACAGGGGCGGTGAACACTGAAGCTTTCTTT
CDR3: CASSVTGAVNTEAFF

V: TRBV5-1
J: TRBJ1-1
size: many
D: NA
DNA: TGCGCCAGCAGCCAGGCCGGGGGATACACTGAAGCTTTCTTT
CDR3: CASSQAGGYTEAFF

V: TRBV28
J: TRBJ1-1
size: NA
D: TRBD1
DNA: TGTGCCAGCAGTTCGGAGGGACAGGGGCGGTTGGGGTCCACTGAAGCTTTCTTT
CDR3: CASSSEGQGRLGSTEAFF

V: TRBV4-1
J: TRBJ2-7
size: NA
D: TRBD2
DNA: TGCGCCAGCAGCCACGAGCGGGGGAGTTCCTACGAGCAGTACTTC
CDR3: CASSHERGSSYEQYF

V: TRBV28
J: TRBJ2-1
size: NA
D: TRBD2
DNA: TGTGCCAGCAGTAGCGGACTAGGCCGGACGGGTGAGCAGTTCTTC
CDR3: CASSSGLGRTGEQFF

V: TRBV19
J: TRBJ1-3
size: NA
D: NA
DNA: TGTGCCAGTAATGAGGAAAACTCTGGAAACACCATATATTTT
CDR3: CASNEENSGNTIYF

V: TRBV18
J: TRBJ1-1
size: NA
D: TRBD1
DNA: TGTGCCAGCTCACCTCGTACGACAGGGAGGTTTACTGAAGCTTTCTTT
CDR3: CASSPRTTGRFTEAFF

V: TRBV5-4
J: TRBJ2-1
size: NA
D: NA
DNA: TGTGCCAGCAGCTGGGGGCAGGGGGAGCAGTTCTTC
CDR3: CASSWGQGEQFF

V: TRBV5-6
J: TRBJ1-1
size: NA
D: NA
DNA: TGTGCCAGCAGCTTCTGGCAATACGTGAACACTGAAGCTTTCTTT
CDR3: CASSFWQYVNTEAFF

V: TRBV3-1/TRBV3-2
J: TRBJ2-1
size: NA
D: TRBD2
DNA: TGTGCCAGCAGCCCTACCCCCGTCCTAGCGGGAGCCAATGAGCAGTTCTTC
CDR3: CASSPTPVLAGANEQFF

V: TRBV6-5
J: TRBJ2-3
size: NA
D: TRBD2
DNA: TGTGCCAGCAGTTACGGGACTAGAGGCACAGATACGCAGTATTTT
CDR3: CASSYGTRGTDTQYF

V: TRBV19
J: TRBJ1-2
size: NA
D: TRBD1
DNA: TGTGCCAGTAGACTGGACAGGGTTAGTTATGGCTACACCTTC
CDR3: CASRLDRVSYGYTF

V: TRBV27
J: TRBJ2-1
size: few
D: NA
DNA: TGTGCCAGCAGTTCGGGGACTGACCTAAACAATGAGCAGTTCTTC
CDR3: CASSSGTDLNNEQFF

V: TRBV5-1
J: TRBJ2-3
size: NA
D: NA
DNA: TGCGCCAGCAGCTTGTGGACAGTTAGCACAGATACGCAGTATTTT
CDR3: CASSLWTVSTDTQYF

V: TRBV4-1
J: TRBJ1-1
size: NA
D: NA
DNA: TGCGCCAGCAGCTATAGGCGGACAGATGAGAACAGTGAAGCTTTCTTT
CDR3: CASSYRRTDENSEAFF

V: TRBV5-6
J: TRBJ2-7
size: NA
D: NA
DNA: TGTGCCAGCAGCTTCCAACAGGGACCACCACGAGAGCAGTACTTC
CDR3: CASSFQQGPPREQYF

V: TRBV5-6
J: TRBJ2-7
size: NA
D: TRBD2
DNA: TGTGCCAGCAGCCAAAGACTAGCGGAGGCCTACGAGCAGTACTTC
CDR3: CASSQRLAEAYEQYF

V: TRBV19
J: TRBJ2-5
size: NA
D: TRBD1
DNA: TGTGCCAGTAGTCGGGACAGAGGTGAGACCCAGTACTTC
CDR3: CASSRDRGETQYF

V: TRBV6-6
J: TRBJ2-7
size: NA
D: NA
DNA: TGTGCCAGCAGTTACTTACAGGAAACCTACGAGCAGTACTTC
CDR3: CASSYLQETYEQYF

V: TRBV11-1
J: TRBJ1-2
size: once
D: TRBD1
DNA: TGTGCCAGCAGCGCCCGGACAGGGGCTAACTATGGCTACACCTTC
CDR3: CASSARTGANYGYTF

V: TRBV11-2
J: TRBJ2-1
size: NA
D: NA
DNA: TGTGCCAGCAGCTTAGCACTAGCTAGTCCCCTCAATGAGCAGTTCTTC
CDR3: CASSLALASPLNEQFF

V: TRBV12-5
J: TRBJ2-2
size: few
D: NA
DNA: TGTGCTAGTGGTCCTTACACCGGGGAGCTGTTTTTT
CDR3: CASGPYTGELFF

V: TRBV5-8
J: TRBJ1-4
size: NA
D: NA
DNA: TGTGCCAGCAGCTTCTTTGAAAAACTGTTTTTT
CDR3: CASSFFEKLFF

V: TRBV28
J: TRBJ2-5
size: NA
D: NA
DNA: TGTGCCAGCAGTCGGAGGGCCTATGTAGGACAAGAGACCCAGTACTTC
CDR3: CASSRRAYVGQETQYF

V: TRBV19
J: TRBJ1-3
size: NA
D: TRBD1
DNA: TGTGCCAGTAGTACGGACAGGGGTTCTGCAGGAAACACCATATATTTT
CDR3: CASSTDRGSAGNTIYF

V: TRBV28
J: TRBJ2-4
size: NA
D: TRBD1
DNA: TGTGCCACCAGACAGGGCCTTAAAAACATTCAGTACTTC
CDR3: CATRQGLKNIQYF

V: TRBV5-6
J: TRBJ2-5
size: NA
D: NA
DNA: TGTGCCAGCAGCTTGGACACGTTCCAAGAGACCCAGTACTTC
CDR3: CASSLDTFQETQYF

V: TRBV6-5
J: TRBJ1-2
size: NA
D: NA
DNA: TGTGCCAGCCACCCCACCGGGGTTTATAACTATGGCTACACCTTC
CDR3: CASHPTGVYNYGYTF

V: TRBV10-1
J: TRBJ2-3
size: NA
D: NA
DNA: TGCGCCAGCAGGGGAAGTGGAGGAACAGATACGCAGTATTTT
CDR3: CASRGSGGTDTQYF

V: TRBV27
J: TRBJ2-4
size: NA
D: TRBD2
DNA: TGTGCCAGCAGTTTAGTGGCTAGCGGGATAACCAAAAACATTCAGTACTTC
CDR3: CASSLVASGITKNIQYF

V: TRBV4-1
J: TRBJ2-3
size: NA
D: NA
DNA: TGCGCCAGCAGCCGGTCGGACACGAATACGCAGTATTTT
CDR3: CASSRSDTNTQYF

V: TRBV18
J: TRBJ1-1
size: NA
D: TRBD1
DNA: TGTGCCAGCTCACCGGACAGGGACGGTGAAGCTTTCTTT
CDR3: CASSPDRDGEAFF

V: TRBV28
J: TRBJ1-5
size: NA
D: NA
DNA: TGTGCCAGCAGTTTTAGGAGGGTAGTTATAGGTAAGGGCAATCAGCCCCAGCATTTT
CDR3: CASSFRRVVIGKGNQPQHF

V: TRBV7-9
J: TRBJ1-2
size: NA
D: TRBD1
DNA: TGTGCCAGCAGCGCCGACAGGGGGCGATTCGGCTATGGCTACACCTTC
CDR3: CASSADRGRFGYGYTF

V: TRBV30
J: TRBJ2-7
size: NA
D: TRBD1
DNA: TGTGCCTGGAGCACCCCGGGACAGGGGTTTTACGAGCAGTACTTC
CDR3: CAWSTPGQGFYEQYF

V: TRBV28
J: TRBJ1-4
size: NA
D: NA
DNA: TGTGCTACAATGGAGACTCTAACTAATGAAAAACTGTTTTTT
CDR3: CATMETLTNEKLFF

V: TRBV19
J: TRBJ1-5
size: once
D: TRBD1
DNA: TGTGCCAGTAGAGATAACTACAGGGGTCAGTCGAATCAGCCCCAGCATTTT
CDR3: CASRDNYRGQSNQPQHF

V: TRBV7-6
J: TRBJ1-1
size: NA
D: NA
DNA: TGTGCCAGCAGCTTTTACCAGGGAGGTCATCCGAACACTGAAGCTTTCTTT
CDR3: CASSFYQGGHPNTEAFF

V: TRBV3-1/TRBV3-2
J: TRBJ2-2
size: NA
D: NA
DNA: TGTGCCAGCAGCCAATTCCAAGCGGGCACCGGGGAGCTGTTTTTT
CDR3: CASSQFQAGTGELFF

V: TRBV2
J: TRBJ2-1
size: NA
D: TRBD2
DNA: TGTGCCAGCAGTGATCCGGGACTAGCGGGAGGGGGGGCCTACAATGAGCAGTTCTTC
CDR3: CASSDPGLAGGGAYNEQFF

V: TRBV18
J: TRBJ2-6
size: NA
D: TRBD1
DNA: TGTGCCAGCTCACCAGTCCCGGGACAGGGATCGGGGGCCAACGTCCTGACTTTC
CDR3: CASSPVPGQGSGANVLTF

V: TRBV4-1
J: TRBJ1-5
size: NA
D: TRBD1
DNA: TGCGCCAGCAGCCAGGCCGGGACAGGGCCCGGTCAGCCCCAGCATTTT
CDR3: CASSQAGTGPGQPQHF

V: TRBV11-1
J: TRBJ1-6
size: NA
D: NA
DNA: TGTGCCAGCACCTCCAACGGGTTGAATTCACCCCTCCACTTT
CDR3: CASTSNGLNSPLHF

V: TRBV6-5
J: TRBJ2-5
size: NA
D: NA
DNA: TGTGCCAGCAGTTTATCAGGGGCTCAGACCCAGTACTTC
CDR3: CASSLSGAQTQYF

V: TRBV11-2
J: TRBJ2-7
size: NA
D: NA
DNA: TGTGCCAGCAGCTTAGGATTCGACAATATCTACGAGCAGTACTTC
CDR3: CASSLGFDNIYEQYF

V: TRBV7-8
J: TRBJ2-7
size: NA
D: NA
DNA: TGTGCCAGCAGCTTAGTAGTTGCGGGTAACTCCTACGAGCAGTACTTC
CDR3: CASSLVVAGNSYEQYF

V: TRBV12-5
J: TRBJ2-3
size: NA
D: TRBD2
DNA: TGTGCTAGTGGTTTGCCAACAGCTGGAGCGGGAGGGCCTGGCACAGATACGCAGTATTTT
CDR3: CASGLPTAGAGGPGTDTQYF

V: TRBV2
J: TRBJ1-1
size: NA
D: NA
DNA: TGTGCCAGTCTAGGGGGGAACACTGAAGCTTTCTTT
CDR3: CASLGGNTEAFF